A selection of T cell receptor beta chains follows, all from one sample in a study of cytomegalovirus exposure and HLA in healthy donors. Produced via immunoSEQ multiplex PCR; TCRdb's table is partial and in-frame only. The repertoire has about 92,000 clones, approximately 70% of them found once; the top ten carry about 2.9%. The material sequenced was PBMCs. Receptors originate from a man aged 50 or older in good health and CMV-seronegative. Both conserved end residues are part of each CDR3. Each record gives: V gene, D gene, J gene, clone size, CDR3 DNA, CDR3 protein. The D gene is left open where the match is weak. A clone size is listed for some rows: how often the clone was seen (once, few, many), or a class if it is expanded.

TRBV5-1	TRBD2	TRBJ2-5	.	TGCGCCAGCACCCTGACTAGCGGGGGCCTGACCCAGTACTTC	CASTLTSGGLTQYF
TRBV7-3	TRBD1	TRBJ1-2	.	TGTGCCAGCAGCTCCGGACAGGGGGCAGGAAACTATGGCTACACCTTC	CASSSGQGAGNYGYTF
TRBV7-2	.	TRBJ2-3	.	TGTGCCAGCAGCTTAGGGACAGTCACAGATACGCAGTATTTT	CASSLGTVTDTQYF
TRBV5-1	TRBD1	TRBJ1-1	.	TGCGCCAGCAGCTTTGACAGGGGAAAGACTGAAGCTTTCTTT	CASSFDRGKTEAFF
TRBV12-5	TRBD2	TRBJ2-1	.	TGTGCTAGTGGGGAATCGGGGACTAGTTATGAGCAGTTCTTC	CASGESGTSYEQFF
TRBV28	TRBD1	TRBJ2-7	.	TGTGCCAGCAGACCCACGGACAGGTACGAGCAGTACTTC	CASRPTDRYEQYF
TRBV29-1	TRBD1	TRBJ2-7	.	TGCAGCGTTGAATGGTATGGGACAGGGCACAACGAGCAGTACTTC	CSVEWYGTGHNEQYF
TRBV4-1	.	TRBJ2-2	.	TGCGCCAGCAGCCTACGACGGGTAAACACCGGGGAGCTGTTTTTT	CASSLRRVNTGELFF
TRBV30	TRBD1	TRBJ1-4	once	TGTGCCTGGAGAAACACAGGGGCCGAAAAACTGTTTTTT	CAWRNTGAEKLFF
TRBV7-8	.	TRBJ1-4	.	TGTGCCAGCAGCATCCTACAGGGCGGGAATGAAAAACTGTTTTTT	CASSILQGGNEKLFF
TRBV2	TRBD1	TRBJ2-5	.	TGTGCCAGCCAGACAGGGGGCCGTGAGACCCAGTACTTC	CASQTGGRETQYF
TRBV7-9	.	TRBJ1-6	.	TGTGCCAGCAGACCCACGGGGTCGGAGTCACCCCTCCACTTT	CASRPTGSESPLHF
TRBV12-5	.	TRBJ2-3	.	TGTGCTAGTGGTTTGGTACTGGGGAGTTCAGATACGCAGTATTTT	CASGLVLGSSDTQYF
TRBV2	.	TRBJ2-1	.	TGTGCCAGCACGAACCAGGGATGGATGGATGAGCAGTTCTTC	CASTNQGWMDEQFF
TRBV7-6	.	TRBJ2-5	.	TGTGCCAGCAGCCCCAGCCTCGCGACAGGTCAAGAGACCCAGTACTTC	CASSPSLATGQETQYF
TRBV4-2	TRBD1	TRBJ2-1	.	TGTGCCAGCACCCCGACAGGGGCACCCCCGCAGTTCTTC	CASTPTGAPPQFF
TRBV30	TRBD1	TRBJ1-1	.	TGTGCCTGGAGTGATGGGACAGGGGCGATTACTGAAGCTTTCTTT	CAWSDGTGAITEAFF
TRBV4-2	.	TRBJ2-1	.	TGTGCCAGCAGCCCCCCTACTCCGCGCGGGGCTTACAATGAGCAGTTCTTC	CASSPPTPRGAYNEQFF
TRBV25-1	TRBD1	TRBJ2-4	.	TGTGCCAGCAGTGAAGCCGGGACAGCTGACATTCAGTACTTC	CASSEAGTADIQYF
TRBV9	TRBD2	TRBJ2-1	.	TGTGCCAGCAGCGTAGTCGGTAGCGGGGGGCGCAATGAGCAGTTCTTC	CASSVVGSGGRNEQFF
TRBV13	.	TRBJ1-1	.	TGTGCCAGCAGTATCATAGCTGAAGCTTTCTTT	CASSIIAEAFF
TRBV5-1	.	TRBJ2-2	.	TGCGCCAGCAGCCCCGTCGGCAGGCAGAACACCGGGGAGCTGTTTTTT	CASSPVGRQNTGELFF
TRBV5-4	TRBD2	TRBJ2-5	.	TGTGCCAGCAGCAAAGGACTAGCGGGAGGGGAAAAGACCCAGTACTTC	CASSKGLAGGEKTQYF
TRBV4-3	TRBD1	TRBJ1-2	.	TGCGCCAGCAGCCAAGATAGTGGGACAGGAGGATACACCTTC	CASSQDSGTGGYTF
TRBV2	TRBD1	TRBJ1-4	.	TGTGCCAGCGTTGTCCAGGGGGTCCCTAATGAAAAACTGTTTTTT	CASVVQGVPNEKLFF
TRBV10-3	.	TRBJ1-4	.	TGTGCCATCAGTGAGGCCCGAGAAAATGAAAAACTGTTTTTT	CAISEARENEKLFF
TRBV5-4	TRBD2	TRBJ2-1	.	TGTGCCAGCGGACGGGGGGATGAGCAGTTCTTC	CASGRGDEQFF
TRBV11-3	TRBD2	TRBJ2-1	few	TGTGCCAGCAGCTTAATGGCGGGGGTGGACAATGAGCAGTTCTTC	CASSLMAGVDNEQFF
TRBV5-4	TRBD1	TRBJ2-1	.	TGTGCCAGCAGCTTGGGGGCCAGGAATCGAGGGGGCGGATACAATGAGCAGTTCTTC	CASSLGARNRGGGYNEQFF
TRBV27	TRBD1	TRBJ1-1	few	TGTGCCAGCAGTTTAAGGGACAGGGATCGAATTTCTGAAGCTTTCTTT	CASSLRDRDRISEAFF
TRBV6-6	TRBD1	TRBJ2-5	.	TGTGCCAGCAGTCAGACAGGGGGCGAAGAGACCCAGTACTTC	CASSQTGGEETQYF
TRBV13	TRBD2	TRBJ2-5	.	TGTGCCAGCAGCCCTAGCGGGAGGTGGGAGACCCAGTACTTC	CASSPSGRWETQYF
TRBV6-5	.	TRBJ1-2	once	TGTGCCAGCACTCATAGGACAGCTATACCCTATGGCTACACCTTC	CASTHRTAIPYGYTF
TRBV10-3	TRBD1	TRBJ1-5	.	TGTGCCATCAGTGGGACAGGGGCGGCTCAGCCCCAGCATTTT	CAISGTGAAQPQHF
TRBV5-4	.	TRBJ2-7	.	TGTGCCAGCAGCTCAGAAGTGGGACAATCCTACGAGCAGTACTTC	CASSSEVGQSYEQYF
TRBV7-2	.	TRBJ2-3	once	TGTGCCAGCAGCCCCGGGAATACGCAGTATTTT	CASSPGNTQYF
TRBV7-3	TRBD1	TRBJ2-1	.	TGTGCCAGCAGCTTAGCGGGACAGGGCTACAATGAGCAGTTCTTC	CASSLAGQGYNEQFF
TRBV29-1	.	TRBJ2-7	once	TGCAGCGTTGAAGATCTCGTGACTAACGAGCAGTACTTC	CSVEDLVTNEQYF
TRBV19	TRBD1	TRBJ2-3	.	TGTGCCAGTCGTGAACACAGGGGATCGCGCACAGATACGCAGTATTTT	CASREHRGSRTDTQYF
TRBV4-1	TRBD1	TRBJ2-2	.	TGCGCCAGCAGCCAAGTTTCAGGGGGAGCCGGGGAGCTGTTTTTT	CASSQVSGGAGELFF
TRBV5-4	.	TRBJ1-2	.	TGTGCCAGCAGCTCCTCCAGGGGAAGCACCGATGGCTACACCTTC	CASSSSRGSTDGYTF
TRBV7-9	TRBD2	TRBJ2-5	.	TGTGCCAGCAGCGGGGAGGGAAAGACCCAGTACTTC	CASSGEGKTQYF
TRBV7-6	TRBD2	TRBJ2-2	.	TGTGCCAGCAGGCCAATGGGGACTAGCTCCACCGGGGAGCTGTTTTTT	CASRPMGTSSTGELFF
TRBV5-1	TRBD1	TRBJ2-5	once	TGCGCCAGCAGCATGAGGACAGGGACCGACCAAGAGACCCAGTACTTC	CASSMRTGTDQETQYF
TRBV4-2	TRBD1	TRBJ1-2	few	TGTGCCAGCAGCCCGCGGGACAGCTATGGCTACACCTTC	CASSPRDSYGYTF
TRBV5-1	.	TRBJ2-3	.	TGCGCCAGCAGCTTGGGGGCTACAGATACGCAGTATTTT	CASSLGATDTQYF